This TCR beta chain was found in a study of blood T cell repertoires in COVID-19. Study as a whole: Acute-phase and convalescent COVID-19 samples originated in the United States, Italy and Spain.

Authors' analysis steps: It was from reference gene primer amplification that nucleated cell counts were estimated. TCRdb's table, derived via immunoSEQ multiplex PCR, lists solely in-frame clones and lacks some. That table furnishes V, J and clone size, whereas the DNA furnished D and trimming. This sample has about 160,000 clones, with approximately 86% found just once. Per the germline V gene, CDR1 is LGHNA and CDR2 is YSLEER. The CDR3 contains 16 residues. Germline trimming cut 3 bases from V and 1 base from J; bases unmatched to any gene: 5. This clonotype originated in a man aged 60 to 69 who had recovered from COVID-19. The chain combines TRBV4-3 with TRBJ2-3; 9 bases are shared with TRBD2. Material for sequencing was peripheral blood. As DNA, the CDR3 is TGCGCCAGCAGCCATGCCTTAGCGGGGGGCACAGATACGCAGTATTTT. It yields the protein CASSHALAGGTDTQYF.